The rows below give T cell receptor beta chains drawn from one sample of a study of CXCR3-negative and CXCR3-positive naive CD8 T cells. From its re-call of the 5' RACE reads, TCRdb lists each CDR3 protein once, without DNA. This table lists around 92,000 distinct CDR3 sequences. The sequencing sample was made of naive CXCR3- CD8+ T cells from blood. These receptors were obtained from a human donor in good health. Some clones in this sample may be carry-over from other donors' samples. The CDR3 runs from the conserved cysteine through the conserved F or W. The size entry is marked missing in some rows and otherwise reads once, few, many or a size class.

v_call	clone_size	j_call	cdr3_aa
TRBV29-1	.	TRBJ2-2	CSYGTPNTGELFF
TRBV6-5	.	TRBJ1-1	CASSWMGDDTEAFF
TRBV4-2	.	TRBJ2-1	CASSQERGSGRRGEQFF
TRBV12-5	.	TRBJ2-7	CASRSYYEQYF
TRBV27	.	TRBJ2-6	CASSLGGSGANVLTF
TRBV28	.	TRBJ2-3	CASSAAGQSDTQYF
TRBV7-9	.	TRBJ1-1	CASSFYIGQNTEAFF
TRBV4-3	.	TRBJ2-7	CASSQDWSGRTNEQYF
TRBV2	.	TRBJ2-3	CASSLPDRGPTDTQYF
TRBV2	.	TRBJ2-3	CASSFSTGGADTQYF
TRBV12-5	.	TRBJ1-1	CASGLLQGTEAFF
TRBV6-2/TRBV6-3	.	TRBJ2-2	CASSYPGQGINTGELFF
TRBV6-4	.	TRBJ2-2	CASSIDSYTGELFF
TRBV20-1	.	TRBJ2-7	CSAPGAGYEQYF
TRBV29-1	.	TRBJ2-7	CSVEVERYEQYF
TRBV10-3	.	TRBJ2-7	CAISAPGGTSYEQYF
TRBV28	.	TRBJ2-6	CASSPDRAGANVLTF
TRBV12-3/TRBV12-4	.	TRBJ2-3	CASTPTVRSDTQYF
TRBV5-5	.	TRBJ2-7	CASSLEAGDLEYF
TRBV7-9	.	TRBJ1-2	CASSLAGKNYGYTF
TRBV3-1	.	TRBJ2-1	CASSQDPMSYEQFF
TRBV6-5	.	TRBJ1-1	CASSYPGQVEAFF
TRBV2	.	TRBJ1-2	CASSELDRVNYGYTF
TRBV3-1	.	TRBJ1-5	CAANPTGGHGNQTQHF
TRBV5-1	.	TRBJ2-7	CASSVGFWGHTTNYEQYF
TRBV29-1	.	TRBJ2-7	CSVRTGRVYEQYF
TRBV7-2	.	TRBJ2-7	CASSFGQGGYEQYF
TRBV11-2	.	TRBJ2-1	CASSHPATGVGNEQFF
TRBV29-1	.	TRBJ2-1	CSVEGRGAYNEQFF
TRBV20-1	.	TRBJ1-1	CSARDFGQGSTEAFF
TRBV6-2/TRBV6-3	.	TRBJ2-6	CASSLTLSGANVLTF
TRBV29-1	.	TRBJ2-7	CSALGQESSYEQYF
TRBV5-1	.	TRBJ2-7	CASSLENSYEQYF
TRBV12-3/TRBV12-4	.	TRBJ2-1	CASSPSTGDSYNEQFF
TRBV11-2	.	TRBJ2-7	CASSLDPGGGYEQYF
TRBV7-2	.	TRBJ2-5	CASSNRPTGGEETQYF
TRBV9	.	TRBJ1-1	CASSGGNQGQIAEAFF
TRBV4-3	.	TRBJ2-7	CASSQDGTSYEQYF
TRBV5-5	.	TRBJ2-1	CASSSGRDEQFF
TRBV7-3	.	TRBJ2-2	CASSSMDTGELFF
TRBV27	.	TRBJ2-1	CASSPIAGAPYNEQFF
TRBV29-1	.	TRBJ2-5	CSVFLVETQYF
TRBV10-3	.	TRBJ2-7	CAISDGSYEQYF
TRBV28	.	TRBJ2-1	CASSWGEYYNEQFF
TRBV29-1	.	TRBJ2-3	CSAEAGGTDTQYF
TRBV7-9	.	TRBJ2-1	CASDDPGGWNEQFF
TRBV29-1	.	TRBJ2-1	CSVERDNEQFF
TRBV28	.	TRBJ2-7	CATKDIRRTGGIYEQYF
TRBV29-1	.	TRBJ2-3	CSSWWVTDTQYF
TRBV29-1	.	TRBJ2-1	CSVEDPGGQFF
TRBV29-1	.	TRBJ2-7	CSVEYPGVKSTSYEQYF
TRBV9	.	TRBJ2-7	CASSVGTSQNEQYF
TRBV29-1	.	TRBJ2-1	CSVGGVQGERGNEQFF
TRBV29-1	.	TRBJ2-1	CSVEGGLAGEQFF
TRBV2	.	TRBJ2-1	CASSDHAVQGSYNEQFF
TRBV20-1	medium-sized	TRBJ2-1	CSAVTDRASGNEQFF
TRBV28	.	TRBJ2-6	CASRSNLFASAGADVLTF
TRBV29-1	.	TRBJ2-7	CSVTLAGGEQYF
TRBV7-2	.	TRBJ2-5	CASSPWLADQETQYF
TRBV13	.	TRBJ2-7	CASSLGPRVVGSGSYEQYF